This T cell receptor beta chain derives from a study of blood T cells in healthy people across ages. Per the germline V gene, CDR1 is MNHEY and CDR2 is SMNVEV (reference sequence). V gave up 8 bases and J gave up 4 bases, with 18 bases separating them. The length of the CDR3 is 15 residues. Regarding the study as a whole: One million T cells yielded diversity estimates that were considered underestimates. The fall in TCR beta diversity per million T cells was roughly linear with age.

Primed by a sample-barcoded 5' primer and a J-beta primer mix, a second PCR proceeded for about 7 to 11 cycles. TCRdb re-called the 5' RACE reads through MiXCR, storing one row per CDR3 protein. Among hundreds of thousands of distinct CDR3 sequences, 22% were seen once, and the ten largest hold around 22%. Healthy Caucasian individuals from Russia aged about 6 to 100 were enrolled as donors. This clonotype showed up just a few times. The antigen remains unidentified. The sequenced material came from blood. The chain joins TRBV27 to TRBJ1-5; D perhaps matches TRBD1 (6 bases). The sequence was obtained from a man aged 65 to 85 in good health. The CDR3: CASSTRDTSNQPQHF. The CDR3 DNA reads as TGTGCCAGCTCAACCAGGGACACTTCGAATCAGCCCCAGCATTTT.